The clone carrying this T cell receptor (beta chain) came up many times. Antigen unknown. This specimen comes from a study of type 1 regulatory T cells. Study summary: An in vitro protocol generated T-allo10, a Tr1-enriched, alloantigen-specific CD4 T cell product.

TCRdb reprocessed the reads via MiXCR and lists one record per CDR3 protein. Of about 42,000 distinct CDR3 sequences listed, roughly an eighth are singletons. General observations from the study: Compared with non-type 1 regulatory T cells, type 1 regulatory T cells showed a more restricted TCR repertoire.

The origin of this receptor is a human donor in good health. Sequenced material: cultured non-Tr1 T cells, either the whole culture or a sorted T cell fraction (not recorded which).

The CDR3 protein is CASSDTRTRGREQYF. CDR3 DNA sequence: TGTGCCAGCAGCGATACTAGGACTCGGGGTAGGGAGCAGTACTTC. V gene TRBV7-2 combines with J gene TRBJ2-7; a possible D gene is TRBD2 (5 bases). Looked up from germline, CDR1 is SGHTA and CDR2 is FQGNSA. The V end lost 5 bases, the J end lost 7 bases, and 21 bases lay between the germline ends. The CDR3 covers 15 residues.